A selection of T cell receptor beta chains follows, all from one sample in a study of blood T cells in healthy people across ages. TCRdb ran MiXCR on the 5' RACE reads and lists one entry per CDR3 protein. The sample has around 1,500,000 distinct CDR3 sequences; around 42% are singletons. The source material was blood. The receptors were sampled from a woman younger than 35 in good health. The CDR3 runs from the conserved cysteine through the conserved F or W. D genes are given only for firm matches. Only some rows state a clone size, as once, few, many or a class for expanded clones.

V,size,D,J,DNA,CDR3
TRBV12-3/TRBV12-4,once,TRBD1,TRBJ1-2,TGTGCCAGCAGTCCCTCGGACAGGGGATATGGCTACACCTTC,CASSPSDRGYGYTF
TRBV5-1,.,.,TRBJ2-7,TGCGCCAGCAGCCTTGAGGGGGAGGGCTCCTACGAGCAGTACTTC,CASSLEGEGSYEQYF
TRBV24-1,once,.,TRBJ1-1,TGTGCCACCAGTGATATTGGTGACAGTAAAGCTTTCTTT,CATSDIGDSKAFF
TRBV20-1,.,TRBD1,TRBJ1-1,TGCAGTGCTTCCAACCCGCAGGGGGGAGGCACTGAAGCTTTCTTT,CSASNPQGGGTEAFF
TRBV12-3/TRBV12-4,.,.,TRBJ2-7,TGTGCCAGCAGTTTATACCCCCTTCACGAGCAGTACTTC,CASSLYPLHEQYF
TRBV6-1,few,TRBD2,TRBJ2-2,TGTGCCAGCAGTGATTTAGCGGGAGCGGGGGGGGAGCTGTTTTTT,CASSDLAGAGGELFF
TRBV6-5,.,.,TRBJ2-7,TGTGCCAGCAGTTACGCGAGGAGTCCCTACGAGCAGTACTTC,CASSYARSPYEQYF
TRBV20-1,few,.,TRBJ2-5,TGCAGTGCTAGCTCCGGGGTAGGAGGAGAGACCCAGTACTTC,CSASSGVGGETQYF
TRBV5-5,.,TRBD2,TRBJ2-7,TGTGCCAGCAGCTTGGTGGAACTAGCGGGAGGATCCTACGAGCAGTACTTC,CASSLVELAGGSYEQYF
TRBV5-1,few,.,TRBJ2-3,TGCGCCAGCAGCTTGCTTTATCGGCCTTTCATCACTTACACAGATACGCAGTATTTT,CASSLLYRPFITYTDTQYF
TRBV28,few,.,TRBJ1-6,TGTGCCATCAGTGTGACAGAGACTAATTCACCCCTCCACTTT,CAISVTETNSPLHF
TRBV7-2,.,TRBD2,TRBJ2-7,TGTGCCAGCAGCGTAAGAAGGACTAGCGTCGAGCAGTACTTC,CASSVRRTSVEQYF
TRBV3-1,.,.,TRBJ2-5,TGTGCCAGCAGCCAAGATTCGAGAGGCAACCCGGGGACCCAGTACTTC,CASSQDSRGNPGTQYF
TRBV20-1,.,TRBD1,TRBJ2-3,TGCAGTGCGGACAGGGGAGGGGATACGCAGTATTTT,CSADRGGDTQYF
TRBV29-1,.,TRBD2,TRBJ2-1,TGCAGCGTTGCCCGATTAGCGGGAGGGTACAAGGAGCAGTTCTTC,CSVARLAGGYKEQFF
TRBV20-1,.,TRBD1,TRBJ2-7,TGCAGTGCTAGTAGGGACAGGCTGTCCTACGAGCAGTACTTC,CSASRDRLSYEQYF
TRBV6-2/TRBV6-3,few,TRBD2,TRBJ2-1,TGTGCCAGCAGTTACGGCGGGAGTTCCTACGAGCAGTTCTTC,CASSYGGSSYEQFF
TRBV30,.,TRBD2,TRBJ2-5,TGTGCCTGGAAGACGGCGGGGGGGGAGACCCAGTACTTC,CAWKTAGGETQYF
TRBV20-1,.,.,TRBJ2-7,TGCAGTGCCACTGGCTCAGACGCCTACGAGCAGTACTTC,CSATGSDAYEQYF
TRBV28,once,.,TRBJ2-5,TGTGCCAGCAGTTTAATCGCAGGGGACAATGAGCAGTACTTC,CASSLIAGDNEQYF
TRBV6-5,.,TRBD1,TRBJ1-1,TGTGCCAGCAGTTACTCGGGACAGGGGAACACTGAAGCTTTCTTT,CASSYSGQGNTEAFF
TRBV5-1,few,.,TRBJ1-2,TGCGCCAGCAGCTTTTCAGACAGCCTCGATTTCAACACCTTC,CASSFSDSLDFNTF
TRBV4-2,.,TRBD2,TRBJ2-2,TGTGCCAGCAGCAGGACTAGCGGGAGTGGTACGAACACCGGGGAGCTGTTTTTT,CASSRTSGSGTNTGELFF
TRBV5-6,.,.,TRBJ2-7,TGTGCCAGCAGCCCACGACCTAGGACAACTTTGGGCTACGAGCAGTACTTC,CASSPRPRTTLGYEQYF
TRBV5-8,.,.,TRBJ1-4,TGTGCCAGCAGCTTGCGAGCAGGCGTAAATGAAAAACTGTTTTTT,CASSLRAGVNEKLFF
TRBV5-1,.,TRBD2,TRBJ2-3,TGCGCCAGCAGACTCGCACTAGCGGGAGGGAAAACCACAGATACGCAGTATTTT,CASRLALAGGKTTDTQYF
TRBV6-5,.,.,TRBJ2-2,TGTGCCAGCAGGGCCCCAGGGGACACCGGGGAGCTGTTTTTT,CASRAPGDTGELFF
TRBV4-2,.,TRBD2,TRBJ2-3,TGTGCCAGCAGCCAAGATCCTTACGGACTAGCGGGAGGAACAGGTACGCAGTATTTT,CASSQDPYGLAGGTGTQYF
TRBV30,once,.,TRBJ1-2,TGTGCCTGCCCGGGCCCCGTGGCCTATGGCTACACCTTC,CACPGPVAYGYTF
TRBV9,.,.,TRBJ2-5,TGTGCCAGCAGCCCAGGGATAAGTCGGGAGACCCAGTACTTC,CASSPGISRETQYF
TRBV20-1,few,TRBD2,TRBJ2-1,TGCAGTGCTAGAGGGTTATCAGCGGGGGGTGCCAATGAGCAGTTCTTC,CSARGLSAGGANEQFF
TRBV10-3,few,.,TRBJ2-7,TGTGCCATCAGTGAGTCTTTCGGATTCAGCTCCTACGAGCAGTACTTC,CAISESFGFSSYEQYF
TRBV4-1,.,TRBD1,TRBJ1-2,TGCGCCAGCAGCCAAGTAGGAGGCCGGACAGGAACTATCGGAATACCCCACTCTGGCTACACCTTC,CASSQVGGRTGTIGIPHSGYTF
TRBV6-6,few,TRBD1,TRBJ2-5,TGTGCCAGCAGTGACATCAGGGGACAGCAAGAGACCCAGTACTTC,CASSDIRGQQETQYF
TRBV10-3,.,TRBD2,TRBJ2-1,TGTGCCATCACTGAGCGGGAGAGCTCCTACAATGAGCAGTTCTTC,CAITERESSYNEQFF
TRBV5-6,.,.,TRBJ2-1,TGTGCCAGCAACTCGGGACACTCTCCCTACAATGAGCAGTTCTTC,CASNSGHSPYNEQFF
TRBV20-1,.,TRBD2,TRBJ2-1,TGCAGTGCCGGGACTAGCGGGAGTTTCGGTGAGCAGTTCTTC,CSAGTSGSFGEQFF
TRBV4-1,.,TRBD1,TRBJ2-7,TGCGCCAGCAGATCCGGACAGGGAAAGATCTACGAGCAGTACTTC,CASRSGQGKIYEQYF
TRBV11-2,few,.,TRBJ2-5,TGTGCCAGCAGCGTAGATCTCGGAGAGACCCAGTACTTC,CASSVDLGETQYF
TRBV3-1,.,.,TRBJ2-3,TGTGCCAGCAGCGATAGTGGAGATACGCAGTATTTT,CASSDSGDTQYF
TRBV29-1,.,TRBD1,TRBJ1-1,TGCAGCGTTGAAAGACAGGGTGAAGCTTTCTTT,CSVERQGEAFF
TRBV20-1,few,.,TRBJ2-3,TGCAGTGCCGGTCAGCCGAGTGCAGATACGCAGTATTTT,CSAGQPSADTQYF
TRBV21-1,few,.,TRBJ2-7,TGTGCCAGCAGCAAATTAAGGCGGACGGCTTCGGGCGAGCAGTACTTC,CASSKLRRTASGEQYF
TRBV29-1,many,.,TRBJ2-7,TGCAGCGTTGATATGGGGTTCCACGAGCAGTACTTC,CSVDMGFHEQYF
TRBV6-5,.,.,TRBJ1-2,TGTGCCAGCAGTTACGTGGGCAGCCTACTCTATGGCTACACCTTC,CASSYVGSLLYGYTF
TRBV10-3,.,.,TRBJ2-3,TGTGCCATCAATGGGCAGGAGAGAGATACGCAGTATTTT,CAINGQERDTQYF
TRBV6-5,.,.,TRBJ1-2,TGTGCCAGCAGTTTCCGGTTGATGGGCAGGGGTGACTATGGCTACACCTTC,CASSFRLMGRGDYGYTF
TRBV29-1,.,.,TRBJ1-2,TGCAGCGTTGAACCCACAGGATCCCCTAACTATGGCTACACCTTC,CSVEPTGSPNYGYTF
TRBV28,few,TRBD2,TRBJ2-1,TGTGCCAGCAGTTTCGGCGGGGGGGCCGATGAGCAGTTCTTC,CASSFGGGADEQFF
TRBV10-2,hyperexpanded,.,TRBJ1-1,TGCGCCTGTGGTGGGGGGGCAAGAACTGAAGCTTTCTTT,CACGGGARTEAFF